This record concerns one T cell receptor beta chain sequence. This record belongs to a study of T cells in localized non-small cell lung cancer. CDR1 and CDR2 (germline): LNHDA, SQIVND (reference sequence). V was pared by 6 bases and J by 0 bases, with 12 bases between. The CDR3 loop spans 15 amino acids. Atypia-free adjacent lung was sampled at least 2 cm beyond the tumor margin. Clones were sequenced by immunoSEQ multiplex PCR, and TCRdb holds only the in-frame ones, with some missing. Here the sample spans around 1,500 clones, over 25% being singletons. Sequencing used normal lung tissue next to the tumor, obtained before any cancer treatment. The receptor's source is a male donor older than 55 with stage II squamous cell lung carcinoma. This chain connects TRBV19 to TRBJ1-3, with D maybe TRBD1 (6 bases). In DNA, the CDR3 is TGTGCCAGTAGCAGGGGCCCGTACTCTGGAAACACCATATATTTT. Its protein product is CASSRGPYSGNTIYF.